Sequencing of this T cell receptor (beta chain) was carried out in a study of control samples from healthy donors and cancer patients. CDR1 is KGHSH, CDR2 LQKENI, per germline. Trimming removed 3 bases at V and 6 bases at J, with 9 bases between. The CDR3 length is 13 residues. Here immunoSEQ multiplex PCR was the method, and the copy in TCRdb shows in-frame clones only, minus some. With roughly 190,000 clones in the sample, the ten largest clones hold more than 2%. The rearrangement links TRBV18 to TRBJ2-1; a possible D gene is TRBD1 (6 bases). This TCR was recovered from a woman aged 25 to 39 in good health. Material for sequencing was blood. Here the CDR3 reads CASSPGQLNEQFF. The CDR3 nucleotides are TGTGCCAGCTCACCGGGACAACTCAATGAGCAGTTCTTC. Variable domain in full (rest from reference TRBV18 and TRBJ2-1): NAGVMQNPRHLVRRRGQEARLRCSPMKGHSHVYWYRQLPEEGLKFMVYLQKENIIDESGMPKERFSAEFPKEGPSILRIQQVVRGDSAAYFCASSPGQLNEQFFGPGTRLTVL.